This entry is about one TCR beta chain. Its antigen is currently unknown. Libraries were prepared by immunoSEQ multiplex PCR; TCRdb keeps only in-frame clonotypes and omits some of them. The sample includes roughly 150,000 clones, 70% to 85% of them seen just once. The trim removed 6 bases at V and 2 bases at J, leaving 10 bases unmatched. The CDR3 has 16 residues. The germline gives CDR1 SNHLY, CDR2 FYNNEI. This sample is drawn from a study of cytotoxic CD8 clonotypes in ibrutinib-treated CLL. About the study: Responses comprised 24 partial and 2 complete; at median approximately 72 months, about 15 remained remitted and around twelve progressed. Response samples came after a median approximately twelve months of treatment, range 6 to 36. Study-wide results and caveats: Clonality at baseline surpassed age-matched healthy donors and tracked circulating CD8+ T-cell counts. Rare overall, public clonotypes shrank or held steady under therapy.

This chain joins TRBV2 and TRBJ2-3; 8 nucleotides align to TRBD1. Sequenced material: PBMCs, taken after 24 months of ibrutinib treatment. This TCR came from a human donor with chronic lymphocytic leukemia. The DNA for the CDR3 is TGTGCCAGCAGAAGGGTCGACAGGGGACCCACAGATACGCAGTATTTT. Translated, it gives CASRRVDRGPTDTQYF.